These 20 T cell receptor beta chains share one sample of origin, sequenced in a study of blood T cell repertoires in COVID-19. Here immunoSEQ multiplex PCR was the method, and the copy in TCRdb shows in-frame clones only, minus some. The sample holds hundreds of thousands of clones, about 85% seen once. Sequences were obtained from peripheral blood. The receptors were gathered from a woman aged 18-29 years who had recovered from COVID-19.

The chain combines TRBV5-1 with TRBJ2-6; 7 bases fit TRBD1. This CDR3 has 18 residues. The germline gives CDR1 SGHRS, CDR2 YFSETQ. J lost 0 bases, V lost 1 base, and 7 bases had no gene match. The CDR3 DNA reads TGCGCCAGCAGCTTGACTGGGACAGTGAGCTCTGGGGCCAACGTCCTGACTTTC. As protein: CASSLTGTVSSGANVLTF. The entire variable domain, with the rest obtained from reference TRBV5-1 and TRBJ2-6, is as follows: KAGVTQTPRYLIKTRGQQVTLSCSPISGHRSVSWYQQTPGQGLQFLFEYFSETQRNKGNFPGRFSGRQFSNSRSEMNVSTLELGDSALYLCASSLTGTVSSGANVLTFGAGSRLTVL.

V gene TRBV12-5 combines with J gene TRBJ1-4; a possible D gene is TRBD1 (5 bases). The CDR3 totals 16 residues. V lost 4 bases, J lost 8 bases, and 20 bases lay in between. CDR1 and CDR2 from the germline V gene are LGHNT and FRNRAP. This chain's CDR3 is CASGSFLGGAGEKLFF. Written as DNA, the CDR3 is TGTGCTAGTGGTTCGTTCCTAGGAGGGGCAGGGGAAAAACTGTTTTTT.

The chain recombines TRBV7-3 with TRBJ2-1, with 7 positions matching TRBD2. V shed 6 bases and J 7 bases; nucleotides not matched to a gene: 12. The CDR3 is made up of 15 amino acids. Germline lookup yields CDR1 SGHTA and CDR2 FQGTGA. CDR3 protein: CASSRTSAKENEQFF. The CDR3 nucleotides read TGTGCCAGCAGTCGAACTAGCGCGAAAGAAAATGAGCAGTTCTTC.

J is TRBJ1-2 and V is TRBV6-2 or TRBV6-3; TRBD1 aligns across 8 bases. V was clipped by 4 bases and J by 2 bases; unmatched bases: 3. Germline CDR1 reads MNHEY; CDR2 reads SVGEGT. This CDR3 has 14 residues. CDR3 sequence: CASSWTGYNYGYTF. In DNA, the CDR3 is TGTGCCAGCAGTTGGACAGGGTACAACTATGGCTACACCTTC.

The chain has TRBV19 and TRBJ2-1; 9 positions agree with TRBD2. This CDR3 has 17 amino acids. Germline V gene lookup returns CDR1 LNHDA and CDR2 SQIVND (reference sequence). With 3 bases clipped from V and 3 bases from J, the junction kept 9 bases outside the gene matches. The CDR3 coding sequence is TGTGCCAGTAGTATGATGCGGGAGGGCCCTCGCTACAATGAGCAGTTCTTC. Residues: CASSMMREGPRYNEQFF.

The chain links TRBV18 to TRBJ2-7, with 8 bases identical to TRBD1. Trimming took 3 bases from V and 0 from J; bases not matched to a gene: 4. This CDR3 has 15 residues. The germline V gene has CDR1 KGHSH and CDR2 LQKENI. CDR3 sequence: CASSPRQGSSYEQYF. For the CDR3, the DNA is TGTGCCAGCTCACCTCGACAGGGGTCCTCCTACGAGCAGTACTTC.

This sequence joins TRBV7-2 and TRBJ1-1; TRBD1 might be the D (6 bases). The V gene lost 4 bases and the J gene lost 1 base, with 7 bases spanning the gap. The germline V gene encodes CDR1 SGHTA and CDR2 FQGNSA. The CDR3 is 13 amino acids. The CDR3 DNA is TGTGCCAGCAGCTCGGGACAGAACACTGAAGCTTTCTTT. Amino acid sequence: CASSSGQNTEAFF.

The chain links TRBV15 to TRBJ1-6; D call uncertain. The CDR3 has 12 residues. The germline V gene has CDR1 LNHNV and CDR2 YYDKDF (reference sequence). The V end was cut by 1 base, the J end by 10 bases, with 5 bases between. CDR3 sequence reads: CATSRVGSPLHF. The CDR3 nucleotides are TGTGCCACCAGCAGAGTTGGCTCACCCCTCCACTTT.

The CDR3 nucleotides are TGTGCCAGCAGCCAAGGGCCGGGCGGGAGCTCCTACAATGAGCAGTTCTTC. Its translation: CASSQGPGGSSYNEQFF. V and J are TRBV4-2 and TRBJ2-1; 7 bases are a match to TRBD2. This CDR3 is built from 17 residues. The trim removed 1 base at V and 0 bases at J, leaving 6 bases unmatched. The germline CDR1 and CDR2 sequences are LGHNA and YNFKEQ.

The rearrangement links TRBV29-1 to TRBJ2-3; tentatively, D is TRBD2 (6 bases). Trimming pared 3 bases from V and 4 bases from J, leaving 14 bases between. The CDR3 sequence is 14 residues long. CDR1 and CDR2 (germline): SQVTM, ANQGSEA. CDR3 bases: TGCAGCGTTGATACCGGGAGAGGCGCAGATACGCAGTATTTT. Its translation is CSVDTGRGADTQYF.

The rearrangement joins TRBV6-6 to TRBJ1-5, with a possible D match to TRBD1 (6 bases). V lost 0 bases to trimming and J lost 7 bases, with 16 bases between them. Germline CDR1 MNHNY, CDR2 SVGAGI (reference sequence). This CDR3 has 16 amino acids. The CDR3 is CASSYSTGREGQPQHF. CDR3 coding DNA: TGTGCCAGCAGTTACTCGACAGGCAGGGAGGGGCAGCCCCAGCATTTT.

This sequence joins TRBV2 and TRBJ2-1; 7 nucleotides align to TRBD2. V was pared by 1 base and J by 0 bases, with 6 bases of the junction left unmatched. The CDR3 is 17 residues long. CDR1 is SNHLY and CDR2 is FYNNEI in the germline V gene. In DNA, the CDR3 is TGTGCCAGCAGTGAAGGGCTCCTAGCGGACTCCTACAATGAGCAGTTCTTC. This encodes CASSEGLLADSYNEQFF. Combining the CDR3 with reference TRBV2 and TRBJ2-1 gives the whole variable domain EPEVTQTPSHQVTQMGQEVILRCVPISNHLYFYWYRQILGQKVEFLVSFYNNEISEKSEIFDDQFSVERPDGSNFTLKIRSTKLEDSAMYFCASSEGLLADSYNEQFFGPGTRLTVL.

The rearrangement joins TRBV4-3 to TRBJ1-1; D is ambiguous. The CDR3 runs to 17 residues. The ends were cut back, 2 bases at V and 5 bases at J, with 21 bases in the middle. Germline CDR1 is LGHNA and CDR2 is YSLEER. The CDR3 region is CASSQYPDPGGGTEAFF. CDR3 nucleotide sequence: TGCGCCAGCAGCCAATACCCGGACCCCGGAGGAGGGACTGAAGCTTTCTTT.

V and J are TRBV6-2 or TRBV6-3 and TRBJ2-7; 9 bases are shared with TRBD1. CDR1 is MNHEY, CDR2 SVGEGT, per germline. Trimming cost V 6 bases and J 2 bases; bases outside gene matches: 2. The CDR3 loop spans 13 amino acids. CDR3 loop: CASSGTGTYEQYF. For the CDR3, the DNA is TGTGCCAGCAGCGGGACAGGGACCTACGAGCAGTACTTC.

The chain links TRBV2 to TRBJ1-2; TRBD1 matches 8 bases. Per germline, CDR1 SNHLY and CDR2 FYNNEI. The CDR3 extends over 14 amino acids. V was clipped by 8 bases and J by 8 bases; unmatched bases: 13. Here the CDR3 DNA reads TGTGCCAGCGCCTCTAAGGACAGGGCGGAGGGCTACACCTTC. Its translation is CASASKDRAEGYTF.

This chain uses TRBV6-5 with TRBJ2-1; 8 bases agree with TRBD2. In germline, CDR1 is MNHEY, CDR2 SVGAGI. The CDR3 is 14 residues long. V lost 5 bases, J lost 6 bases, and 6 bases stayed unmatched. The CDR3: CASSRLASGNEQFF. CDR3 nucleotide sequence: TGTGCCAGCAGTAGACTAGCGTCTGGCAATGAGCAGTTCTTC.

This clone was seen only once. The rearrangement joins TRBV7-6 to TRBJ2-1; no definite D call. The CDR3 contains 18 residues. V was shortened by 2 bases and J by 2 bases, with 19 bases between the two germline ends. The germline V gene encodes CDR1 SGHVS and CDR2 FNYEAQ. CDR3 sequence reads: CASSLLSEPRVPYNEQFF. In nucleotides, the CDR3 is TGTGCCAGCAGCTTATTATCCGAACCCCGAGTCCCCTACAATGAGCAGTTCTTC.

The V and J genes are TRBV27 and TRBJ1-2; no clear D. Germline values: CDR1 MNHEY, CDR2 SMNVEV (reference sequence). The CDR3 spans 15 residues. V lost 4 bases to trimming and J lost 4 bases, with 16 bases between them. CDR3 loop: CASSSPLGGFYGYTF. In nucleotides, the CDR3 is TGTGCCAGCAGTTCCCCCTTGGGAGGATTCTATGGCTACACCTTC.

This clone was recorded once. The rearrangement uses TRBV3-1 (or the pseudogene TRBV3-2) and TRBJ1-1, with D perhaps matching TRBD1 (6 bases). The CDR3 is 14 amino acids. V was cut by 4 bases and J by 6 bases, with 15 bases left in between. Germline assignment: CDR1 LGHDT and CDR2 YNNKEL (reference sequence). CDR3: CASSPTGLSPEAFF. CDR3 sequence (DNA): TGTGCCAGCAGCCCTACAGGGTTATCCCCTGAAGCTTTCTTT.

CDR3 sequence reads: CASSISGGWGDSYEQYF. The CDR3 DNA is TGTGCCAGCAGTATCTCAGGGGGGTGGGGCGACTCCTACGAGCAGTACTTC. The chain carries TRBV2 and TRBJ2-7; D is perhaps TRBD1 (7 bases). The CDR3 spans 17 residues. V was clipped by 5 bases and J by 0 bases, with 20 bases between them. Germline CDR1 SNHLY, CDR2 FYNNEI.